This T cell receptor beta chain was captured in a study of blood T cell repertoires in COVID-19. The overall study: T cells, B-cell-depleted T cells, or PBMCs supplied cDNA or gDNA.

The germline V and J ends were trimmed by 3 bases and 1 base, with 7 bases remaining between them. This CDR3 region has 12 residues. Germline V lookup: CDR1 DFQATT, CDR2 SNEGSKA (reference sequence). Only in-frame clones appear in the TCRdb table, and some are missing; sequencing was by immunoSEQ multiplex PCR. This sample has about 380,000 clones, with roughly 85% found just once. Material: peripheral blood. J is TRBJ2-7 and V is TRBV20-1; the D is unclear. The receptor was derived from a woman younger than 30 with acute or convalescent COVID-19. The CDR3 DNA reads as TGCAGTGCTAGTCCCAGGTCCTACGAGCAGTACTTC. It translates to CSASPRSYEQYF.